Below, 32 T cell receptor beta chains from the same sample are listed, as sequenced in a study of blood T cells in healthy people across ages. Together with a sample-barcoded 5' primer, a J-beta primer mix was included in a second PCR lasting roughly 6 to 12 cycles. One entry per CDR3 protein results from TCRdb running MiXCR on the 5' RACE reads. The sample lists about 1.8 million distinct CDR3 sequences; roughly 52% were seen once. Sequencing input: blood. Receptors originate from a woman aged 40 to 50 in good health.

CDR3 sequence (DNA): TGTGCCAGCAGCTTCGTGGGGGGGGACACCGGGGAGCTGTTTTTT. Amino acid sequence: CASSFVGGDTGELFF. The chain carries TRBV7-2 and TRBJ2-2, with 7 bases matching TRBD2. The CDR3 is 15 residues long. With V trimmed by 3 bases and J by 3 bases, 4 bases remained unmatched. From germline, CDR1 is SGHTA and CDR2 FQGNSA.

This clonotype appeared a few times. The CDR3 here is CASSHRDRALEQYF. CDR3 DNA: TGTGCCAGCAGCCACCGGGACAGGGCCCTCGAGCAGTACTTC. J is TRBJ2-7 and V is TRBV3-1; 9 bases are shared with TRBD1. Unmatched junction bases numbered 6, after V lost 3 bases and J lost 6 bases. Germline V gene lookup returns CDR1 LGHDT and CDR2 YNNKEL (reference sequence). The CDR3 length is 14 residues.

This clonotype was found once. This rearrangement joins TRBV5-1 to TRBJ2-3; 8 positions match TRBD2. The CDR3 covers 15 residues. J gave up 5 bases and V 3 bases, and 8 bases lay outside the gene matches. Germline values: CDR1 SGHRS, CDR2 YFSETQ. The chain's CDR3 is CASSSLAAGGDTQYF. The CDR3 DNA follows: TGCGCCAGCAGCTCACTAGCGGCCGGGGGAGATACGCAGTATTTT.

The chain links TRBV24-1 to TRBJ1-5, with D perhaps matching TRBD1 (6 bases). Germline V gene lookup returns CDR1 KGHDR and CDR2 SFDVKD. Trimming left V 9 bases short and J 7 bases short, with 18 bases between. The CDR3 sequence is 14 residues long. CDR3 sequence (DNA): TGTGCCACCGGGCCGGGGGGCGTGACGCAGCCCCAGCATTTT. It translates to CATGPGGVTQPQHF.

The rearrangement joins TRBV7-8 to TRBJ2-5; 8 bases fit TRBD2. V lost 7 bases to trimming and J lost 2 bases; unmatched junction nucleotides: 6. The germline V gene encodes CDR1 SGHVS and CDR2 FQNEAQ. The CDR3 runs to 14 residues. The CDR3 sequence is CASIRAGGQETQYF. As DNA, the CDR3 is TGTGCCAGCATCAGGGCGGGGGGTCAAGAGACCCAGTACTTC.

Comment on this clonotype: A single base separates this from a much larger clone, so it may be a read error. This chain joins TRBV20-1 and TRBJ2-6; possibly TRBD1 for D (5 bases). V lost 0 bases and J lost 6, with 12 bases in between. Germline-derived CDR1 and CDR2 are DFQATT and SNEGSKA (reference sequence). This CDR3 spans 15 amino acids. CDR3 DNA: TGCAGTGCTAGAGATGAACAGGTCCCGGCCAACGTCCTGACTTTC. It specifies CSARDEQVPANVLTF.

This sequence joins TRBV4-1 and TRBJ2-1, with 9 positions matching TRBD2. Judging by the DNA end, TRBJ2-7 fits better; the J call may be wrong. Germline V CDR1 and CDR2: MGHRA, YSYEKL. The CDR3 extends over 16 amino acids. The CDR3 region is CASSHLAGPSYNEQYF. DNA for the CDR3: TGCGCCAGCAGCCACCTAGCGGGACCCTCCTACAATGAGCAGTACTTC.

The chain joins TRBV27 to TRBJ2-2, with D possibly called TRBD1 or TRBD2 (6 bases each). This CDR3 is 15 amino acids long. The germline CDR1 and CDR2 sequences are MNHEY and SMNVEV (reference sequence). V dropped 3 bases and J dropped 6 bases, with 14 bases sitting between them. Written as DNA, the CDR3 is TGTGCCAGCAGTTTCGGCCAACGGGGGCCCGGGGAGCTGTTTTTT. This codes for CASSFGQRGPGELFF.

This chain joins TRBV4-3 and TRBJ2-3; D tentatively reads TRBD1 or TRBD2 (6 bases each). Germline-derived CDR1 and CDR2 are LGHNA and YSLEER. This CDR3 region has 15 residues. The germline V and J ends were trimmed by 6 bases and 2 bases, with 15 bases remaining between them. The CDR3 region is CASSHEGGSTDTQYF. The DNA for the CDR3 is TGCGCCAGCAGTCACGAGGGGGGTTCCACAGATACGCAGTATTTT.

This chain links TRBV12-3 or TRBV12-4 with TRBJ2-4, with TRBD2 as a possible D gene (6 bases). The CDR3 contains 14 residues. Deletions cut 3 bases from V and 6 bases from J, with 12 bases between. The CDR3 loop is CASSFSGRGNIQYF. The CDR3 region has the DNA TGTGCCAGCAGTTTTTCCGGGAGAGGAAACATTCAGTACTTC.

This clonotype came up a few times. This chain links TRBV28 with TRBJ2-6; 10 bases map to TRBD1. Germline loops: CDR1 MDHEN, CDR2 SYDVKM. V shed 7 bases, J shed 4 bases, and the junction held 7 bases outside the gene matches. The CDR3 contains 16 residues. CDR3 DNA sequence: TGTGCCAGCATGAGACAGGGGGCATCAGGGGCCAACGTCCTGACTTTC. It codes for CASMRQGASGANVLTF.

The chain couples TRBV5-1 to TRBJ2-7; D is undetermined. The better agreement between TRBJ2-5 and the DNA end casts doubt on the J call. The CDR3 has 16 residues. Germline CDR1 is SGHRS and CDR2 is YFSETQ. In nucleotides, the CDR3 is TGCGCCAGCAGCTTGGAGTTGGGCAGTCCTGGTGGGACCCAGTACTTC. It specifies CASSLELGSPGGTQYF.

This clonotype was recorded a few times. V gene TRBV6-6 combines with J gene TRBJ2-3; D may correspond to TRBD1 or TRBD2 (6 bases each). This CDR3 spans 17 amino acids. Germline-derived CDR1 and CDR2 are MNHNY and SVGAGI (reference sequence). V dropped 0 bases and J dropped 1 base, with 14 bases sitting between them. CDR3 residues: CASSYSIPGAGTDTQYF. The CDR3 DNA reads TGTGCCAGCAGTTACTCGATTCCGGGGGCCGGCACAGATACGCAGTATTTT.

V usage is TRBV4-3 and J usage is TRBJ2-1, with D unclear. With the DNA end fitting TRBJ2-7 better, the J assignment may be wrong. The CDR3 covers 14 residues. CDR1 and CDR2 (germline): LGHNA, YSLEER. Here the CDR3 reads CASAKVDQYNEQYF. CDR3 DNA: TGCGCCAGCGCCAAGGTGGACCAGTACAATGAGCAGTACTTC.

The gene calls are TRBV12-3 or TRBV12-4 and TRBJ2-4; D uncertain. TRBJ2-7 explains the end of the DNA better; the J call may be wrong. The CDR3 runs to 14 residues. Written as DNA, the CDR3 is TGTGCCAGCAGTTTACGGTCGATCTCCTACGAGCAGTACTTC. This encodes CASSLRSISYEQYF.

The CDR3 DNA is TGTGCCAGCAGTCCCAGCCCGGGGCAATACGAGCAGTACTTC. The encoded protein is CASSPSPGQYEQYF. The chain combines TRBV28 with TRBJ2-7; D possibly matches TRBD1 or TRBD2 (5 bases each). The CDR3 has 14 amino acids. The V and J ends lost 5 bases and 4 bases respectively, with 15 bases between them. CDR1 MDHEN and CDR2 SYDVKM come from the germline V gene.

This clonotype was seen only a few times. The CDR3 nucleotides are TGCGCCAGCAGCCAAGATCGCGGGTCCTGGCTCAGTAGCGGGACCCAGTACTTC. Residues: CASSQDRGSWLSSGTQYF. J is TRBJ2-5 and V is TRBV4-3; tentatively, D is TRBD2 (6 bases). Per the germline V gene, CDR1 is LGHNA and CDR2 is YSLEER. Trimming shortened V by 0 bases and J by 7 bases, and 24 bases separated the two germline ends. CDR3 size: 18 residues.

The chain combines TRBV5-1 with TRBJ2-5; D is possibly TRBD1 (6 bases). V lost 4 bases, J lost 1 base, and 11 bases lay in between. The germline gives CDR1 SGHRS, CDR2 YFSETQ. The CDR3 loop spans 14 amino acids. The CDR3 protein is CASSQGHFQETQYF. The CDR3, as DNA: TGCGCCAGCAGCCAGGGACACTTCCAAGAGACCCAGTACTTC.

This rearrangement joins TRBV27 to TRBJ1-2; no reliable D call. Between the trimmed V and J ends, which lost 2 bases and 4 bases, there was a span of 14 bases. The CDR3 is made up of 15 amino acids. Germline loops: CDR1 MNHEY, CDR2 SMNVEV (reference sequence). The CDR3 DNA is TGTGCCAGCAGTTTAGGGCCCTCGAGGACCTATGGCTACACCTTC. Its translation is CASSLGPSRTYGYTF.

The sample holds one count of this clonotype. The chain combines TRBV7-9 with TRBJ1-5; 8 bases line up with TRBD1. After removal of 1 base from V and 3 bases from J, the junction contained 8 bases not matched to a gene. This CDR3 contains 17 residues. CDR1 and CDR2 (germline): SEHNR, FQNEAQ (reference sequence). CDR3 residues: CASSLGDLGQDNQPQHF. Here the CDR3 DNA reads TGTGCCAGCAGCTTAGGAGACCTGGGACAGGACAATCAGCCCCAGCATTTT.

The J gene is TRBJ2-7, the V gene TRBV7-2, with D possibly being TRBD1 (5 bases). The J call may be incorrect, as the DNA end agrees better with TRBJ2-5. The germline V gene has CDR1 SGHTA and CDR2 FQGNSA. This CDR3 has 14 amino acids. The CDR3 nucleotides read TGTGCCAGCAGCCGATCAGGGTTCGGGGAGACCCAGTACTTC. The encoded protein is CASSRSGFGETQYF.

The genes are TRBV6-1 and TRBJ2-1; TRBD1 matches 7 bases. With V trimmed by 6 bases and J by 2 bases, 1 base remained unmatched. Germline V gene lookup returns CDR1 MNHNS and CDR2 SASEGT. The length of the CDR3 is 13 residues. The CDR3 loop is CASRQGPYNEQFF. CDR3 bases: TGTGCCAGCAGACAGGGGCCCTACAATGAGCAGTTCTTC.

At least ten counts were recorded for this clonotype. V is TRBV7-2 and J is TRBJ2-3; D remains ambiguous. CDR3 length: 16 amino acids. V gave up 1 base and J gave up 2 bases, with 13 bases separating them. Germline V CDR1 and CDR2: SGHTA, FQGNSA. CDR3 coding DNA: TGTGCCAGCAGCTTAGGGAACCTTCAGTCCACAGATACGCAGTATTTT. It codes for CASSLGNLQSTDTQYF.

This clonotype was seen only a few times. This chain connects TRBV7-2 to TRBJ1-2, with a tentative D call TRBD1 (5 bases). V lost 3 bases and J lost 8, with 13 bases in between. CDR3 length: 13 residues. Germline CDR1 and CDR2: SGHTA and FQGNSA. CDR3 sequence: CASSLRGATGYTF. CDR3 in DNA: TGTGCCAGCAGCTTGCGAGGGGCGACGGGCTACACCTTC.

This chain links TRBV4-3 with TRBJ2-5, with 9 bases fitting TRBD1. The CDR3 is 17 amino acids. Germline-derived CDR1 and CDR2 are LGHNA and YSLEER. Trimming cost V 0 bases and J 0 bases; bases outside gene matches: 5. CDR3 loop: CASSQDAGTGYQETQYF. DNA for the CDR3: TGCGCCAGCAGCCAAGACGCGGGGACAGGGTACCAAGAGACCCAGTACTTC.

The chain's CDR3 is CSATLGGAKNIQYF. CDR3 sequence (DNA): TGCAGTGCTACTCTCGGGGGGGCCAAAAACATTCAGTACTTC. The chain employs TRBV20-1 and TRBJ2-4; TRBD2 matches at 7 bases. J was trimmed by 1 base and V by 4 bases; bases with no gene match: 4. The CDR3 totals 14 residues. Germline V gene lookup returns CDR1 DFQATT and CDR2 SNEGSKA (reference sequence).

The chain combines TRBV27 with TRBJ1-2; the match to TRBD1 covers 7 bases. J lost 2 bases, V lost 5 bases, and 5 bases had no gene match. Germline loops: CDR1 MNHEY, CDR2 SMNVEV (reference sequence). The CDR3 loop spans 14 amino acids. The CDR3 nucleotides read TGTGCCAGCAGTCTTATGGGACAGAACTATGGCTACACCTTC. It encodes CASSLMGQNYGYTF.

This CDR3 reads CASSLNMVGTEAFF. The CDR3 DNA reads TGTGCCAGCAGCCTGAACATGGTCGGCACTGAAGCTTTCTTT. The chain couples TRBV6-5 to TRBJ1-1, with D unclear. The CDR3 extends over 14 amino acids. CDR1 is MNHEY and CDR2 is SVGAGI in the germline V gene. Trimming removed 6 bases at V and 4 bases at J, with 15 bases between.

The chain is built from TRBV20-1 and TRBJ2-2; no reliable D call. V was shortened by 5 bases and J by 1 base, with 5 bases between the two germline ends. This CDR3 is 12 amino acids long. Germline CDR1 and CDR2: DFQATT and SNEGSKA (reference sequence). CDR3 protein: CSAQRNTGELFF. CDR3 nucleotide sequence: TGCAGTGCTCAGCGGAACACCGGGGAGCTGTTTTTT.

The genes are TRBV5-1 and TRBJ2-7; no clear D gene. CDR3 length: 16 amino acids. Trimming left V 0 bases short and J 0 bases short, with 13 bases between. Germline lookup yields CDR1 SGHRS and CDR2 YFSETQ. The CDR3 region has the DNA TGCGCCAGCAGCTTGGCCTCTCAGGCAGGCTCCTACGAGCAGTACTTC. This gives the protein CASSLASQAGSYEQYF.

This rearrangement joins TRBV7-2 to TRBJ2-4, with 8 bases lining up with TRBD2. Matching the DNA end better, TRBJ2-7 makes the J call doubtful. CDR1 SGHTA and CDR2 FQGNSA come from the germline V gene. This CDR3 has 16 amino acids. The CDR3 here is CASSLESGAGVHEQYF. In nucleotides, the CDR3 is TGTGCCAGCAGCTTAGAATCGGGAGCGGGGGTCCACGAGCAGTACTTC.

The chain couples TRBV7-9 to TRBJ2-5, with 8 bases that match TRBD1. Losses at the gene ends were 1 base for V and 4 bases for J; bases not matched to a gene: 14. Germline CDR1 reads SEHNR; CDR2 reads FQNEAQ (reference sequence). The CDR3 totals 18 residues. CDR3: CASSLEQGVMGFGETQYF. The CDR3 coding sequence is TGTGCCAGCAGCTTAGAACAGGGGGTAATGGGATTCGGAGAGACCCAGTACTTC.